This T cell receptor beta chain was retrieved from a study of cytomegalovirus exposure and HLA in healthy donors. Study context: The approximately 110 validation repertoires used the same platform as the 650 to 750 first-cohort repertoires, a later analysis reported. Points from the study as a whole: Most TCR sequences showed up rarely, but some public TCRs showed up in many donors. Researchers catalogued approximately 170 TCR beta chains as cytomegalovirus-associated. First-cohort TCR clusters were later found to tend to co-occur in the roughly 110 validation repertoires.

Assay used: immunoSEQ multiplex PCR; TCRdb lists only in-frame clones, some missing. There are tens of thousands of clones in the sample; around 94% occur only once, and about 0.7% lies in the top ten. The CDR3 extends over 11 amino acids. The V end was cut by 8 bases, the J end by 9 bases, with 14 bases between. Per germline, CDR1 LNHDA and CDR2 SQIVND (reference sequence). As regards this clone: What it recognizes is unknown.

The TCR sequence derives from a man younger than 30 in good health and CMV-seronegative. The chain carries TRBV19 and TRBJ2-7; possible D gene TRBD1, 5 bases. The sample was PBMCs. The CDR3 nucleotides read TGTGCCAGTCTGGGGCCTTATGGGCAGTACTTC. As protein: CASLGPYGQYF. The variable domain in full, with the rest retrieved from reference TRBV19 and TRBJ2-7, is DGGITQSPKYLFRKEGQNVTLSCEQNLNHDAMYWYRQDPGQGLRLIYYSQIVNDFQKGDIAEGYSVSREKKESFPLTVTSAQKNPTAFYLCASLGPYGQYFGPGTRLTVT.